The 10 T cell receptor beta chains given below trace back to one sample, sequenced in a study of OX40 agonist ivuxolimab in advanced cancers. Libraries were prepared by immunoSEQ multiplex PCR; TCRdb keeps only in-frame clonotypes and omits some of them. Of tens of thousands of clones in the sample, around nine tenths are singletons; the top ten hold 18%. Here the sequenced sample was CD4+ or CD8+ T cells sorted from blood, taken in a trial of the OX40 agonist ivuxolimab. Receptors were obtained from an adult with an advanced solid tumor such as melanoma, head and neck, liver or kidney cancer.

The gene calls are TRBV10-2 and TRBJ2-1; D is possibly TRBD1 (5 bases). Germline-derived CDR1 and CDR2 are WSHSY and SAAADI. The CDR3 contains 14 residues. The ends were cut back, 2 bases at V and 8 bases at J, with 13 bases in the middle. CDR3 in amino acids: CASSEGVQVYEQFF. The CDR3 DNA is TGCGCCAGCAGTGAGGGGGTACAGGTGTATGAGCAGTTCTTC.

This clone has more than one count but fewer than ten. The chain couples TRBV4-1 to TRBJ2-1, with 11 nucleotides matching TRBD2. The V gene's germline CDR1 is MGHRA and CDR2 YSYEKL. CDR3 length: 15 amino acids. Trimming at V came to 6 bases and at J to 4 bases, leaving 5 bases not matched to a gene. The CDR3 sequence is CASSPTSGEYNEQFF. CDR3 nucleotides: TGCGCCAGCAGTCCGACTAGCGGGGAGTACAATGAGCAGTTCTTC.

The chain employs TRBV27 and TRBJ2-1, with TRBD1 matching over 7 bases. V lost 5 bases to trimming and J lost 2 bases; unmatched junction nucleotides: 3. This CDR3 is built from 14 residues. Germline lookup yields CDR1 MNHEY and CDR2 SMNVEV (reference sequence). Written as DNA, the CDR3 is TGTGCCAGCAGTGGGCAGGGGGCCTACAATGAGCAGTTCTTC. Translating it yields CASSGQGAYNEQFF.

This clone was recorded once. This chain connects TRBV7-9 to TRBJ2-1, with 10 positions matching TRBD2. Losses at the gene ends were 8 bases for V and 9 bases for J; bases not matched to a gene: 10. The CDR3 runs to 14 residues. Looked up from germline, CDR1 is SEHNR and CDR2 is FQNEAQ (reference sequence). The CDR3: CASEAGGPKLEQFF. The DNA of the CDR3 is TGTGCCAGCGAAGCGGGAGGGCCGAAGCTTGAGCAGTTCTTC.

In nucleotides, the CDR3 is TGCGCCAGCAGCGGGGGCTTTTCGGAGGGTTCTGGCTACACCTTC. This codes for CASSGGFSEGSGYTF. The chain is built from TRBV10-2 and TRBJ1-2; D perhaps matches TRBD1 (6 bases). The V and J ends lost 6 bases and 7 bases respectively, with 21 bases between them. Germline V gene data show CDR1 as WSHSY and CDR2 as SAAADI. The CDR3 covers 15 residues.

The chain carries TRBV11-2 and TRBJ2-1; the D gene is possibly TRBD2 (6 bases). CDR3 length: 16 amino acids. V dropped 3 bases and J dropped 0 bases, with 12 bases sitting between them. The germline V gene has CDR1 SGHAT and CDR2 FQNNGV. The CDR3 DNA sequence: TGTGCCAGCAGCTTTTATCTCGGGAGCTCCTACAATGAGCAGTTCTTC. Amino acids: CASSFYLGSSYNEQFF.

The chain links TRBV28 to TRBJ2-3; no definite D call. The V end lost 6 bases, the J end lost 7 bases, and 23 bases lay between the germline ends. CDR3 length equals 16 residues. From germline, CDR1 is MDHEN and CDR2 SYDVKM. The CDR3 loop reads CASSHETADRMNTQYF. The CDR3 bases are TGTGCCAGCAGCCACGAGACCGCCGACCGTATGAATACGCAGTATTTT.

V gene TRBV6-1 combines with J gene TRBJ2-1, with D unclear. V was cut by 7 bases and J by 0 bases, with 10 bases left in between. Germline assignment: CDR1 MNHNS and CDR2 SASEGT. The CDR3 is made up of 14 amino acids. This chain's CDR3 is CASISRSSYNEQFF. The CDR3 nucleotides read TGTGCCAGCATAAGCCGAAGCTCCTACAATGAGCAGTTCTTC.

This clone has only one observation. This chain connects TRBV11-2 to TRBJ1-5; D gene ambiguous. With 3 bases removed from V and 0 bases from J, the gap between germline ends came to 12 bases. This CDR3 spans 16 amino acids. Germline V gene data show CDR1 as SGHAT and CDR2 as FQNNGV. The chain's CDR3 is CASSFGPAFSNQPQHF. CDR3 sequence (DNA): TGTGCCAGCAGCTTCGGACCGGCCTTTAGCAATCAGCCCCAGCATTTT.

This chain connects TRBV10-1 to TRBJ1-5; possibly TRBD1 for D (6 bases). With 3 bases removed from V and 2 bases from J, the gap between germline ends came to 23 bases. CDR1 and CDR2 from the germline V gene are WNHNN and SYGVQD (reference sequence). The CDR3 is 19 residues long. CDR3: CASSDGGHLRGRGNQPQHF. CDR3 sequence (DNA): TGCGCCAGCAGTGATGGGGGACACTTGAGGGGGAGAGGCAATCAGCCCCAGCATTTT.